The entry below gives a single T cell receptor (beta chain) sequence along with its context. This clonotype was detected only a few times. It lacks a known antigen. Base qualities were left out, and no much larger clone turns up one base away. These reads were obtained on an Illumina NovaSeq 6000. cDNA libraries for TCRalpha and TCRbeta were prepared by 5'RACE using constant-segment primers, with sample barcodes and unique molecular identifiers added. RNA was extracted from every sample with Trizol reagent. Libraries were amplified in two PCR steps, with a second sample barcode and Illumina TruSeq adapters added in the second step. Sequencing of the libraries was done on an Illumina NovaSeq, producing 2 x 150 bp paired-end reads. The authors' pipeline ran thus. Demultiplexing of reads and collapsing into UMI-guided consensus sequences were performed with migec v1.2.7. Using mixcr v2.1.11, UMI consensuses were aligned to TRA and TRB V and J templates and then assembled into clonotypes. Expanded or contracted clonotypes were those called significant by both edgeR and NoisET, with noise models trained on biological replicates. For edgeR calls, a false discovery rate-adjusted p below 0.01 and a log2 fold-change threshold of 1 were applied. As an exploratory analysis of dynamics, max-normalized trajectories of the 1000 most abundant clonotypes were examined by PCA with hierarchical clustering. Each responding clone was given a CD4 or CD8 phenotype based on the CD4+ and CD8+ repertoires, which had been sequenced separately. The raw public reads went through TCRdb reprocessing: fastp at Q25, MiXCR clone calling, in-frame beta chains kept. Duplicate CDR3 protein sequences are folded into a single record with the most common DNA and genes. The V and J calls follow TCRdb's processing rather than the paper's. In this sample the table shows around 530,000 distinct CDR3 sequences, about 20% of which occur a single time. Roughly 8.1% of the sample goes to the ten largest clones.

CDR1 SGHVS and CDR2 FQNEAQ are derived from the germline V gene. Measured from the cysteine to the phenylalanine, the CDR3 is 15 residues long. Of all the DNA, just the CDR3 is kept, 45 bases in frame from base 1. The junction carries 14 bases between V and J, which are trimmed by 5 bases and 0 bases respectively. This sample was taken from a study of T-cell memory formation after mild COVID-19 (dated by TCRdb to the early 2020s). For the wider study: TCR sequence clusters from the two donors were largely donor specific. Longitudinal TCRalpha and TCRbeta repertoire sequencing tracked T-cell clones expanding and contracting after mild COVID-19 in a couple of donors. Two young, previously healthy adult volunteers, one female and one male, were included in the cohort.

Ficoll-Paque density gradient centrifugation was the method used to isolate PBMCs. On the study overall, not on this receptor specifically: The second-wave clones that peaked on day 37 were not confirmed to be SARS-CoV-2 specific. The detection of some responding clones in pre-infection memory suggests that pre-existing cross-reactive memory T cells joined the SARS-CoV-2 response. Only a couple of mild cases were covered in the study, and larger cohorts including severe cases with pre-infection samples were considered necessary. Clones that contracted from day 15 to 85 showed balanced CD4/CD8 phenotypes, whereas a second wave of clones that expanded from day 15 to 37 leaned towards CD4+. Contracting CD4+ clones were found mainly in CM and EM memory subsets, while CD8+ clones were enriched in EMRA.

The clonotype was recovered from an adult woman who had mild COVID-19 (a few samples of this study predate the infection). The sample titles of this study are shuffled in the database, so cell type and time point are left out; the donor was told from shared clones. This chain is built from TRBV7-8 and TRBJ2-7, with TRBD1 perhaps the D gene, on 6 matching bases. The sequencing sample was made of PBMCs or a T cell subset sorted from them (not recorded which). The nucleotide sequence is given as TGTGCCAGCAGCCCACTACAGGGTTTCTCCTACGAGCAGTACTTC. The resulting protein is CASSPLQGFSYEQYF.